Listed here are 26 T cell receptor beta chains from one sample, sequenced in a study of blood T cell repertoires in COVID-19. Generated by immunoSEQ multiplex PCR, the TCRdb table keeps only in-frame clones and is missing some. The sample holds around 380,000 clones, over 65% seen once. The sequenced sample consisted of peripheral blood. These receptors all stem from a human donor with acute or convalescent COVID-19. The donor label of this sample is uncertain.

The chain joins TRBV9 to TRBJ1-2; 8 bases match TRBD1. The CDR3 extends over 14 amino acids. V shed 7 bases and J 2 bases; nucleotides not matched to a gene: 7. Per germline, CDR1 SGDLS and CDR2 YYNGEE. The CDR3 DNA sequence: TGTGCCAGCGGAGGGGACAGGATGAACTATGGCTACACCTTC. Protein sequence: CASGGDRMNYGYTF.

V gene TRBV28 combines with J gene TRBJ1-2, with D unclear. CDR1 MDHEN and CDR2 SYDVKM come from the germline V gene. The CDR3 extends over 13 amino acids. The ends were cut back, 3 bases at V and 6 bases at J, with 11 bases in the middle. CDR3 protein: CASSLSGVDGYTF. In DNA form, the CDR3 reads TGTGCCAGCAGTTTGTCCGGGGTAGATGGCTACACCTTC.

The chain carries TRBV4-2 and TRBJ2-1; D gene uncertain. This CDR3 spans 18 amino acids. Germline-derived CDR1 and CDR2 are LGHNA and YNFKEQ. The V gene lost 0 bases and the J gene lost 0 bases, with 15 bases spanning the gap. The CDR3, as DNA: TGTGCCAGCAGCCAAGATTCCTTTCAGAGGAGCTCCTACAATGAGCAGTTCTTC. It yields the protein CASSQDSFQRSSYNEQFF.

This clone was seen a few times. The rearrangement joins TRBV19 to TRBJ1-2; 7 bases match TRBD1. The V gene end was trimmed by 5 bases and the J gene end by 2 bases; junction bases not matched to a gene: 5. Germline CDR1 reads LNHDA; CDR2 reads SQIVND (reference sequence). The CDR3 has 14 residues. The CDR3 loop reads CASSGRDRNYGYTF. CDR3 nucleotides: TGTGCCAGTAGTGGCCGGGACAGAAACTATGGCTACACCTTC.

The chain employs TRBV7-2 and TRBJ2-7; maybe TRBD2 (5 bases). V lost 4 bases and J 3 bases, leaving 19 bases between the germline ends. Per the germline V gene, CDR1 is SGHTA and CDR2 is FQGNSA. The CDR3 length is 16 residues. In nucleotides, the CDR3 is TGTGCCAGCAGCTCCCCCTGGGGAGCCGGGATCTACGAGCAGTACTTC. Translated: CASSSPWGAGIYEQYF.

The rearrangement joins TRBV25-1 to TRBJ1-6; perhaps TRBD1 as D (6 bases). Between the trimmed V and J ends, which lost 2 bases and 9 bases, there was a span of 14 bases. The germline V gene has CDR1 MGHDK and CDR2 SYGVNS. The CDR3 totals 15 residues. CDR3 DNA: TGTGCCAGCAGTGAAAGTCAGGGGTCCGGTTCACCCCTCCACTTT. Translating gives CASSESQGSGSPLHF.

This clone was seen only a few times. This CDR3 is CASSFSATTIYEQYF. The DNA for the CDR3 is TGTGCCAGTAGTTTCTCAGCAACAACTATCTACGAGCAGTACTTC. The V and J genes are TRBV19 and TRBJ2-7; D unclear. This CDR3 is built from 15 residues. CDR1 is LNHDA and CDR2 is SQIVND in the germline V gene (reference sequence). Trimming shortened V by 5 bases and J by 3 bases, and 17 bases separated the two germline ends. The full variable domain, its missing parts supplied by reference TRBV19 and TRBJ2-7, is DGGITQSPKYLFRKEGQNVTLSCEQNLNHDAMYWYRQDPGQGLRLIYYSQIVNDFQKGDIAEGYSVSREKKESFPLTVTSAQKNPTAFYLCASSFSATTIYEQYFGPGTRLTVT.

This chain connects TRBV12-3 or TRBV12-4 to TRBJ2-3; D is unclear. There are 12 residues in the CDR3. V was cut by 6 bases and J by 8 bases, with 12 bases left in between. CDR3 sequence reads: CASSFSLLTQYF. For the CDR3, the DNA is TGTGCCAGCAGCTTTAGTCTACTTACGCAGTATTTT.

V and J are TRBV28 and TRBJ2-3, with TRBD1 matching over 9 bases. The CDR3 has 15 amino acids. CDR1 is MDHEN, CDR2 SYDVKM, per germline. V lost 3 bases, J lost 2 bases, and 3 bases stayed unmatched. The CDR3 here is CASSFGTGITDTQYF. DNA of the CDR3: TGTGCCAGCAGTTTTGGGACAGGGATCACAGATACGCAGTATTTT. Based on the CDR3 plus reference TRBV28 and TRBJ2-3, the full variable domain is DVKVTQSSRYLVKRTGEKVFLECVQDMDHENMFWYRQDPGLGLRLIYFSYDVKMKEKGDIPEGYSVSREKKERFSLILESASTNQTSMYLCASSFGTGITDTQYFGPGTRLTVL.

The J gene is TRBJ2-1, the V gene TRBV25-1; 9 nucleotides agree with TRBD2. The CDR3 totals 16 residues. Germline values: CDR1 MGHDK, CDR2 SYGVNS. J lost 7 bases, V lost 1 base, and 8 bases had no gene match. CDR3 sequence reads: CASSELKRGALNEQFF. The CDR3 nucleotides read TGTGCCAGCAGTGAATTGAAGCGGGGGGCTTTGAATGAGCAGTTCTTC.

The chain couples TRBV28 to TRBJ1-4; 7 nucleotides agree with TRBD1. The CDR3 has 15 amino acids. Germline CDR1 MDHEN, CDR2 SYDVKM. V shed 5 bases, J shed 5 bases, and the junction held 8 bases outside the gene matches. CDR3: CASSGEGTANEKLFF. In DNA form, the CDR3 reads TGTGCCAGCAGTGGGGAAGGGACAGCCAATGAAAAACTGTTTTTT. The full variable domain, with the rest looked up from reference TRBV28 and TRBJ1-4, is DVKVTQSSRYLVKRTGEKVFLECVQDMDHENMFWYRQDPGLGLRLIYFSYDVKMKEKGDIPEGYSVSREKKERFSLILESASTNQTSMYLCASSGEGTANEKLFFGSGTQLSVL.

The chain uses TRBV28 and TRBJ2-5; tentatively, D is TRBD2 (5 bases). The CDR3 is made up of 16 amino acids. Trimming shortened V by 6 bases and J by 7 bases, and 24 bases separated the two germline ends. Germline V lookup: CDR1 MDHEN, CDR2 SYDVKM. CDR3 in amino acids: CASSGPFGRTGWTQYF. In DNA form, the CDR3 reads TGTGCCAGCAGCGGGCCCTTCGGACGGACGGGGTGGACCCAGTACTTC.

Only one count was recorded for this clone. The V and J genes are TRBV29-1 and TRBJ2-7; D may be TRBD1 (6 bases). Per germline, CDR1 SQVTM and CDR2 ANQGSEA. V was clipped by 2 bases and J by 1 base, with 9 bases between them. This CDR3 has 13 residues. In DNA form, the CDR3 reads TGCAGCGTTGAAACAGGGAGTTCCTACGAGCAGTACTTC. This sequence encodes CSVETGSSYEQYF.

The chain carries TRBV28 and TRBJ2-6; 9 nucleotides match TRBD1. This CDR3 contains 17 residues. The trim removed 8 bases at V and 13 bases at J, leaving 21 bases unmatched. CDR1 and CDR2 from the germline V gene are MDHEN and SYDVKM. CDR3 nucleotide sequence: TGTGCCAGCTCCTCGCGGCGGAGGACAGGGGTAGTGACAGTCCTGACTTTC. This gives the protein CASSSRRRTGVVTVLTF.

The J gene is TRBJ1-4, the V gene TRBV9; weak D call: TRBD1 (5 bases). Germline V gives CDR1 SGDLS, CDR2 YYNGEE. The CDR3 is 14 amino acids. The V gene lost 0 bases and the J gene lost 8 bases, with 11 bases spanning the gap. The CDR3 spells CASSVGWTQEKLFF. The CDR3 DNA follows: TGTGCCAGCAGCGTAGGTTGGACACAGGAAAAACTGTTTTTT.

As to this clone: The junction and the germline gene differ at one end; a read error may be behind it. This rearrangement joins TRBV2 to TRBJ1-1; 7 bases line up with TRBD1. The germline V gene has CDR1 SNHLY and CDR2 FYNNEI. The CDR3 spans 15 residues. CDR3 sequence reads: CASREDRDKNTEAFF. CDR3 DNA: TGTGCCAGCAGAGAAGACAGGGACAAGAACACTGAAGCTTTCTTT.

This chain connects TRBV14 to TRBJ1-2, with a weak D call TRBD1 (6 bases). Germline V gene data show CDR1 as SGHDN and CDR2 as FVKESK. The CDR3 has 15 residues. V was cut by 4 bases and J by 4 bases, with 16 bases left in between. CDR3: CASSLEATGPYGYTF. The CDR3 nucleotides are TGTGCCAGCAGCCTTGAAGCAACAGGGCCCTATGGCTACACCTTC. Together with reference TRBV14 and TRBJ1-2, the CDR3 gives the full variable domain: EAGVTQFPSHSVIEKGQTVTLRCDPISGHDNLYWYRRVMGKEIKFLLHFVKESKQDESGMPNNRFLAERTGGTYSTLKVQPAELEDSGVYFCASSLEATGPYGYTFGSGTRLTVV.

This chain links TRBV21-1 with TRBJ1-5; TRBD1 is the table's D call and was not checked against the DNA. TRBV21-1 is described as a pseudogene. This CDR3 has 18 residues. The CDR3 DNA is TGTGCCAGCAGCCCAGGGTGGCTCGGGACAGTTAGCAATCAGCCCCAGCATTTT. Translating gives CASSPGWLGTVSNQPQHF.

The chain links TRBV3-1 (or the pseudogene TRBV3-2) to TRBJ2-1, with TRBD2 identical over 10 bases. This CDR3 has 14 residues. Germline V gene data show CDR1 as LGHDT and CDR2 as YNNKEL (reference sequence). V lost 6 bases and J lost 7; bases outside the gene matches: 6. CDR3: CASRDSGRSNEQFF. CDR3 DNA sequence: TGTGCCAGCAGAGATAGCGGGAGGTCGAATGAGCAGTTCTTC.

This clone occurred a few times. The V gene is TRBV7-2, the J gene TRBJ2-5; the match to TRBD1 covers 7 bases. The germline CDR1 and CDR2 sequences are SGHTA and FQGNSA. The ends lost 5 bases at V and 2 bases at J; junction bases unmatched: 5. There are 14 residues in the CDR3. The CDR3 here is CASSPGTVQETQYF. The CDR3 DNA is TGTGCCAGCAGCCCGGGGACAGTTCAAGAGACCCAGTACTTC.

The CDR3 bases are TGTGCCAGCAGCCCGCCAGGGGTAGACACAGATACGCAGTATTTT. It yields the protein CASSPPGVDTDTQYF. The rearrangement uses TRBV7-9 and TRBJ2-3, with D tentatively TRBD1 (6 bases). The V gene's germline CDR1 is SEHNR and CDR2 FQNEAQ (reference sequence). Trimming stripped 5 bases from V and 2 bases from J, with 14 bases between. The CDR3 length is 15 residues.

This chain links TRBV4-1 with TRBJ2-1, with D perhaps TRBD2 (6 bases). This CDR3 has 16 amino acids. The V gene lost 1 base and the J gene lost 4 bases, with 14 bases spanning the gap. From germline, CDR1 is MGHRA and CDR2 YSYEKL. CDR3 protein: CASSQALGLHYNEQFF. The CDR3 nucleotides read TGCGCCAGCAGCCAAGCCCTGGGACTTCATTACAATGAGCAGTTCTTC.

Only one count was recorded for this clone. The J gene is TRBJ1-6, the V gene TRBV28; 7 bases are shared with TRBD1. Germline V gene sequence: CDR1 MDHEN, CDR2 SYDVKM. The V and J ends lost 6 bases and 7 bases, in that order; junction bases with no gene match: 9. The CDR3 is 15 residues long. CDR3 sequence (DNA): TGTGCCAGCAGGCCCCGGCAGGGGGGAAATTCACCCCTCCACTTT. Amino acids: CASRPRQGGNSPLHF.

This clone was observed a single time. The chain uses TRBV3-1 (or the pseudogene TRBV3-2) and TRBJ2-1; D unclear. V was cut by 1 base and J by 10 bases, with 8 bases left in between. Germline V gives CDR1 LGHDT, CDR2 YNNKEL (reference sequence). This CDR3 has 12 amino acids. The CDR3 reads CASSQVWQEQFF. CDR3 DNA: TGTGCCAGCAGCCAAGTTTGGCAAGAGCAGTTCTTC.

This CDR3 reads CASTQPPLEGISSYNSPLHF. The CDR3 DNA is TGTGCCAGCACCCAGCCCCCCTTGGAGGGAATAAGCTCCTATAATTCACCCCTCCACTTT. The rearrangement uses TRBV28 and TRBJ1-6; D ambiguous. Germline V gene sequence: CDR1 MDHEN, CDR2 SYDVKM. CDR3 size: 20 residues. V dropped 7 bases and J dropped 0 bases, with 25 bases sitting between them.

The V and J genes are TRBV30 and TRBJ2-5; TRBD1 matches 11 bases. V dropped 4 bases and J dropped 4; count of bases not matched to a gene: 14. Germline CDR1 GTSNPN, CDR2 SVGIG (reference sequence). CDR3 length equals 17 residues. Written as DNA, the CDR3 is TGTGCCTGGACCAGAATCCCGGACAGGGGGCGATCAGAGACCCAGTACTTC. Its protein product is CAWTRIPDRGRSETQYF.